A few counts support the clone carrying this TCR beta chain. Its antigen is not known. The sample is drawn from a study of T cells after yellow fever vaccination. The overall study: Each low-cell-number fraction was prepared by means of SMART-Seq v4 Ultra Low Input. General observations from the study: Reappearance after the booster was observed for most primary-vaccination clones (about 96% CD4, about 91% CD8). A secondary response was less intense yet reached its peak sooner, at day 5 versus 15.

Synthesis of TCR cDNA relied on 5'RACE template switching, which attached a universal primer site and UMIs. TCRdb re-called the 5' RACE reads with MiXCR, one entry per CDR3 protein. The sample lists 150,000 to 200,000 distinct CDR3 sequences, 6.2% occurring once. This sequence originates from a man aged 18 to 35 who received the YFV17D yellow fever vaccine. The input for sequencing was CD4+ T cells sorted from PBMCs, taken on the day of the first yellow fever vaccination.

In DNA, the CDR3 is TGTGCCAGCAGCTTGGTCACCCTGTGGGAGAACACTGAAGCTTTCTTT. This gives the protein CASSLVTLWENTEAFF. The rearrangement links TRBV5-6 to TRBJ1-1; D gene uncertain. This CDR3 has 16 amino acids. CDR1 SGHDT and CDR2 YYEEEE come from the germline V gene. Trimming removed 0 bases at V and 1 base at J, with 13 bases between.